The sequence of this T cell receptor (beta chain) was determined in a study of persistence of HIV-infected CD4 T cells. Cells were stimulated nonspecifically with anti-CD3/anti-CD28 magnetic beads. Sorting of responding CD4+ T cells relied on upregulated CD40 ligand together with CD69. Points on this clone: Its antigen is unidentified.

This was the immunoSEQ version 4 assay in survey mode. Generated by immunoSEQ multiplex PCR, the TCRdb table keeps only in-frame clones and is missing some. The sample lists around 45,000 clones, approximately 90% occurring once. The CDR3 spans 15 residues. Trimming removed 0 bases at V and 0 bases at J, with 7 bases between. Germline V gene data show CDR1 as SGHRS and CDR2 as YFSETQ. The TCR originated in an adult man with HIV who was CMV-seropositive. The chain recombines TRBV5-1 with TRBJ2-1; tentatively, D is TRBD1 (6 bases). The sequencing here drew on CD4+ T cells sorted from PBMCs after roughly 20-hour stimulation, taken from a patient who received antiretroviral therapy. CDR3 sequence (DNA): TGCGCCAGCAGCTTGGAGGGGGTCTCCTACAATGAGCAGTTCTTC. Translating it yields CASSLEGVSYNEQFF.